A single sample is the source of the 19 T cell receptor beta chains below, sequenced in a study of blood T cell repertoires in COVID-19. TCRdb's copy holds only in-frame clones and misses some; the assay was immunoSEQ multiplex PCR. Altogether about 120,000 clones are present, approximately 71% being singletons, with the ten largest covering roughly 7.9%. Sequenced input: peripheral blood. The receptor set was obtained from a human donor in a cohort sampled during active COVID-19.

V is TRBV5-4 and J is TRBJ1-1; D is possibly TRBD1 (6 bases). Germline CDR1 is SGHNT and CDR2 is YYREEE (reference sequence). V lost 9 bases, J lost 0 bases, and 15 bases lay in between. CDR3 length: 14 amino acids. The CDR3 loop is CATLSQGMNTEAFF. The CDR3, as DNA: TGTGCCACACTATCACAGGGAATGAACACTGAAGCTTTCTTT.

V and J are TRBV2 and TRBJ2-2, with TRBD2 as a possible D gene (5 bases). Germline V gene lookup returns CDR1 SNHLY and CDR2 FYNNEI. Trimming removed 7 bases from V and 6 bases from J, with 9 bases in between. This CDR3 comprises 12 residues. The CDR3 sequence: CASNMDSGELFF. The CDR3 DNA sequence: TGTGCCAGCAATATGGACTCCGGGGAGCTGTTTTTT.

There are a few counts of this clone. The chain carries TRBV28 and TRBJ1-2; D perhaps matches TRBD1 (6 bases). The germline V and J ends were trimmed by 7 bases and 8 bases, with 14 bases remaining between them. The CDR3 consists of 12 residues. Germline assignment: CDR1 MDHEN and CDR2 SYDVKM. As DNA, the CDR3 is TGTGCCAGCACTGTAGGGACATTAGGCTACACCTTC. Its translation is CASTVGTLGYTF.

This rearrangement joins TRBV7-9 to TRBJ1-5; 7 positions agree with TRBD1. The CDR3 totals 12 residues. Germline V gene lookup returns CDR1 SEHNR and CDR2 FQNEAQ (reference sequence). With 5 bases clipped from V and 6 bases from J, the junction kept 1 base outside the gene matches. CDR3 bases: TGTGCCAGCAGCCGGGACAGTCAGCCCCAGCATTTT. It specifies CASSRDSQPQHF.

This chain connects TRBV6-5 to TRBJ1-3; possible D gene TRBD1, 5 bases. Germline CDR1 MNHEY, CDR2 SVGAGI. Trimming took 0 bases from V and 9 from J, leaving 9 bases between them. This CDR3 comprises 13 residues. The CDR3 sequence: CASSYSPDTTIYF. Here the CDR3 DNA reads TGTGCCAGCAGTTACTCGCCGGACACCACCATATATTTT.

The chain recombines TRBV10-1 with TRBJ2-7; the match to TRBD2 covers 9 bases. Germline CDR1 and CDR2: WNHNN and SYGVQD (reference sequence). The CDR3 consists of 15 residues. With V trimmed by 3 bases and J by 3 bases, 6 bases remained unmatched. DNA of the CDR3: TGCGCCAGCAGTGAACGGCGGGAGGGATTCTACGAGCAGTACTTC. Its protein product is CASSERREGFYEQYF.

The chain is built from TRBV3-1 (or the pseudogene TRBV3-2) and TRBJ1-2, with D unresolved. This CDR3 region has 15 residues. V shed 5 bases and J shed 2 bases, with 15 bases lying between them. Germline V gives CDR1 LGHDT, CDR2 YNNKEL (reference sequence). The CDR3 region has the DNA TGTGCCAGCAGCTACGCCGCGGGTCCAAACTATGGCTACACCTTC. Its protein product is CASSYAAGPNYGYTF.

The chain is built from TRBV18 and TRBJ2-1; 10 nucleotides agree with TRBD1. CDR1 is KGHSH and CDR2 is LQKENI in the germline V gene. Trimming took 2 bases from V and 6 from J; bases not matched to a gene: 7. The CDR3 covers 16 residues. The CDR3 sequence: CASSPVETGGFNEQFF. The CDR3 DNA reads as TGTGCCAGCTCACCAGTCGAGACAGGGGGCTTCAATGAGCAGTTCTTC.

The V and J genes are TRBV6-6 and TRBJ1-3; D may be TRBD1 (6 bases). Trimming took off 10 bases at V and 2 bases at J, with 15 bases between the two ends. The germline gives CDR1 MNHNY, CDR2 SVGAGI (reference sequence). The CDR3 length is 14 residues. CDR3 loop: CATNPRGPGNTIYF. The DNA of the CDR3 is TGTGCCACCAACCCGCGGGGGCCTGGAAACACCATATATTTT.

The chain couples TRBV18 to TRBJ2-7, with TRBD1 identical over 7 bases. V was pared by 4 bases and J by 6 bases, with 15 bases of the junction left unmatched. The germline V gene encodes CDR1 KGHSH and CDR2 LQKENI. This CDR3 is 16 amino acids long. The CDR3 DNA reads TGTGCCAGCTCACTTCTTCCGGGACAGAAGAAAACCGAGCAGTACTTC. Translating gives CASSLLPGQKKTEQYF.

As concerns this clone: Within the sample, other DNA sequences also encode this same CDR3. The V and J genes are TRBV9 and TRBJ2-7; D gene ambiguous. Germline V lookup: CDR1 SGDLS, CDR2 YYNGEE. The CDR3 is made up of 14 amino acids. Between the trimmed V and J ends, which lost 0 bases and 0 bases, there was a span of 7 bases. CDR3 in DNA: TGTGCCAGCAGCGTAGTCCCGAGCTCCTACGAGCAGTACTTC. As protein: CASSVVPSSYEQYF. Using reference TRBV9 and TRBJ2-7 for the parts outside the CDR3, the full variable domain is DSGVTQTPKHLITATGQRVTLRCSPRSGDLSVYWYQQSLDQGLQFLIQYYNGEERAKGNILERFSAQQFPDLHSELNLSSLELGDSALYFCASSVVPSSYEQYFGPGTRLTVT.

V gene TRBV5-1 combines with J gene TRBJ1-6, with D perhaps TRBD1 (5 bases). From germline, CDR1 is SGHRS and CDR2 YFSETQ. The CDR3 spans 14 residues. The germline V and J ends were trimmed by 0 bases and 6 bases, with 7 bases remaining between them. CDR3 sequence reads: CASSLGQFNSPLHF. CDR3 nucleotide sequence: TGCGCCAGCAGCTTGGGACAGTTTAATTCACCCCTCCACTTT.

CDR3 region: CASGNTTLTNEKLFF. CDR3 in DNA: TGTGCTAGTGGCAACACAACGCTAACTAATGAAAAACTGTTTTTT. This chain links TRBV12-5 with TRBJ1-4; D is uncertain. CDR1 and CDR2 from the germline V gene are LGHNT and FRNRAP. This CDR3 is built from 15 residues. The ends were cut back, 6 bases at V and 1 base at J, with 12 bases in the middle. Full variable domain (missing parts from reference TRBV12-5 and TRBJ1-4): DARVTQTPRHKVTEMGQEVTMRCQPILGHNTVFWYRQTMMQGLELLAYFRNRAPLDDSGMPKDRFSAEMPDATLATLKIQPSEPRDSAVYFCASGNTTLTNEKLFFGSGTQLSVL.

In DNA form, the CDR3 reads TGTGCCAGCAGCTTCTCAGGGGTACTCGACGAGCAGTACTTC. This codes for CASSFSGVLDEQYF. The J gene is TRBJ2-7, the V gene TRBV7-8; possibly TRBD1 for D (6 bases). V was shortened by 3 bases and J by 5 bases, with 14 bases between the two germline ends. Germline CDR1 is SGHVS and CDR2 is FQNEAQ. There are 14 residues in the CDR3.

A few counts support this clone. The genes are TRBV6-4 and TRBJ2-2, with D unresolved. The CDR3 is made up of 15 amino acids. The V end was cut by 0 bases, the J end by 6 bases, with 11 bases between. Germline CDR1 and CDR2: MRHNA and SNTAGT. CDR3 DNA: TGTGCCAGCAGTGACTCGCTTGGGCGCCCCGGGGAGCTGTTTTTT. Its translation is CASSDSLGRPGELFF.

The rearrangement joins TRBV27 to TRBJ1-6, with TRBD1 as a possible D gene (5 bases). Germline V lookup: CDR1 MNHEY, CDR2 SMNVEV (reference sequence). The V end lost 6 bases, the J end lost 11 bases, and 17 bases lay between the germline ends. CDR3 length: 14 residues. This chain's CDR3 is CASSPLSGVTPLHF. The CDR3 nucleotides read TGTGCCAGCAGCCCACTCTCGGGGGTAACACCCCTCCACTTT.

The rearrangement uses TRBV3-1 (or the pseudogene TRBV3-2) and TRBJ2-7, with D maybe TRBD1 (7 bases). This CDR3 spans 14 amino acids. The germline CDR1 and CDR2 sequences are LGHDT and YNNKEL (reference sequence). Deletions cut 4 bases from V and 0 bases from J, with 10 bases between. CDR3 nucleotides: TGTGCCAGCAGCCGCGGGGACAGCTCCTACGAGCAGTACTTC. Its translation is CASSRGDSSYEQYF.

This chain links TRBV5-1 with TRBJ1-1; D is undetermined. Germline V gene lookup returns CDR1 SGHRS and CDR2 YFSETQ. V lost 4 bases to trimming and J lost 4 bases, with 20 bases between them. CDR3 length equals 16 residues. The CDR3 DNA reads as TGCGCCAGCAGCACCGACTCGGATGATTCGTTCACTGAAGCTTTCTTT. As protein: CASSTDSDDSFTEAFF.

This CDR3 reads CASRAGAGPAYEQYF. The CDR3 nucleotides read TGTGCCAGCAGGGCCGGAGCGGGGCCCGCCTACGAGCAGTACTTC. This chain uses TRBV6-5 with TRBJ2-7; 7 bases are shared with TRBD2. V lost 6 bases to trimming and J lost 2 bases; unmatched junction nucleotides: 10. From germline, CDR1 is MNHEY and CDR2 SVGAGI. The CDR3 spans 15 residues.